This T cell receptor (beta chain) was captured by sequencing in a study of beta chain features in type 1 diabetes (dated by TCRdb to 2017 to 2018). A note on the overall study: No differences in mean age, gender distribution, total cell number or subset yield were found between patients and healthy donors. In the study, recently diagnosed type 1 diabetes patients and matched healthy donors were compared on the TCRB repertoires of their sorted circulating CD4+ T cell subsets. Naive and central memory subsets were obtained from all 30 or so donors, but regulatory and stem cell-like memory subsets were isolated from only 8 patients and roughly 8 healthy donors. A total of roughly 100 million sorted cells were examined across all samples, and a strong correlation was observed between cell number per subset and RNA yield.

From each donor, a single peripheral blood sample of about 100 mL on average was drawn into heparinised tubes. A BD FACSAria II was used to sort naive, central memory, regulatory and stem cell-like memory CD4+ T cells with a panel that included CD45RO, CCR7, CD25, CD127, CD95 and CD27. A purity above 98% was achieved for all sorted populations. PBMCs were isolated right away by Lymphoprep density gradient centrifugation and were stained directly, without culture. To minimize batch effects, samples were stained and sorted in pairs, one healthy donor with one patient per experiment. The entire isolated RNA was reverse transcribed using the High Capacity cDNA Reverse Transcription Kit, and thus expressed TCRB transcripts were sequenced. Naive, central memory and regulatory T cell samples underwent deep immunoSEQ sequencing, averaging about 3.57 million total reads per sample. After sorted cells were lysed in RLT buffer, RNA was extracted with DNase-treated RNeasy Micro or Mini kits, with the choice depending on cell number. To prevent cross-contamination, each cell subset was processed individually, whereas patient and healthy donor samples were processed jointly. The immunoSEQ multiplex PCR was used to amplify TCRB sequences from cDNA, yielding 87-bp fragments that span the CDR3 region. The amplicons were sequenced using the Illumina HiSeq platform. For the original study's pipeline: Synthetic template baselines were used to correct PCR bias computationally, reads within Hamming distance 2 were collapsed, and singletons that could not be merged were discarded. Reads were aligned against IMGT to assign V, D and J genes, CDR3 length and insertions or deletions at six rearrangement sites. Clonotype counts were normalized to sorted cell number within each subset before computing true diversity and Gini coefficients with the tcR R package. Repertoire sharing was quantified using the overlap coefficient calculated on TCRB nucleotide sequences. Out-of-frame TCRB sequences from naive cells were analyzed to stand in for the pre-selection repertoire. TCRdb retrieved this table from immuneACCESS and kept in-frame rearrangements only. Not all clones are present; in checked studies, unresolved V genes account for under half, and no reason is known for the remainder. V and J calls and clone size follow that table, whereas D and trimming were derived from the DNA. For this sample there are 350,000 to 450,000 clones; around 15% appear just once. Under 0.02% of the sample comes from the top ten.

The research as a whole found: Fewer insertions and more nucleotide deletions at VDJ recombination sites were observed in patients with type 1 diabetes, implying thymic rearrangement abnormalities. In all four CD4+ subsets, TCRB CDR3 length was moderately but significantly shorter in type 1 diabetes patients. Shorter templates might be favored by PCR, yet because patient and control samples were amplified and corrected together, any such skew would affect both groups equally. The naive, central memory and regulatory TCRB repertoires appeared to resemble one another more closely among patients than among healthy donors. Because cDNA was sequenced instead of genomic DNA, activated cells with high expression could be over-represented, although the groups did not differ in activation or CD3 levels. Because small numbers of individuals were included in the HLA sub-analyses, any influence of HLA type on TCRB rearrangement was left unresolved.

This clone was seen a handful of times. Its recognized antigen is unknown. No base quality information exists; no much larger clone differs at one position. This clonotype was obtained from a woman under 30 in good health. The source material was naive CD4+ T cells from blood. Read against the paper, the sample's cell subset or site label means: true naive CD4+ T cells.

The DNA sequence is as follows: TGCAGCGTTGAGCTAGCGGAGGAAAGCACAGATACGCAGTATTTT. Its protein product is CSVELAEESTDTQYF. The receptor chain draws on TRBV29-1 and TRBJ2-3; 7 junctional bases match TRBD2. The CDR3 spans 15 residues, from the cysteine through the phenylalanine. The kept DNA is CDR3 alone, 45 bases in frame from the first base. Looking up the germline V gene yields CDR1 SQVTM and CDR2 ANQGSEA. Clipping removes 3 bases from V and 0 bases from J, with 6 as the unmatched junction base count.